What follows are 18 T cell receptor beta chains derived from one specimen sequenced in a study of T cell repertoires in ileal Crohn's disease. Repertoires were generated with immunoSEQ multiplex PCR, while TCRdb's copy carries only in-frame clones and drops some. Here the sample spans roughly 31,000 clones, 80% being singletons. Sequencing used ileal tissue. These receptor sequences come from an adult with Crohn's disease.

V is TRBV19 and J is TRBJ2-1; D gene ambiguous. V shed 2 bases and J shed 10 bases, with 9 bases lying between them. Germline values: CDR1 LNHDA, CDR2 SQIVND (reference sequence). The CDR3 is made up of 12 amino acids. CDR3 sequence: CASSIFQEEQFF. The CDR3 nucleotides read TGTGCCAGTAGTATATTCCAGGAAGAGCAGTTCTTC.

The rearrangement uses TRBV6-5 and TRBJ1-6, with D possibly matching TRBD1 (6 bases). This CDR3 comprises 14 residues. Germline V gives CDR1 MNHEY, CDR2 SVGAGI. The V end was cut by 6 bases, the J end by 7 bases, with 13 bases between. The CDR3 DNA is TGTGCCAGCAGGAAACAGGGAGGGAATTCACCCCTCCACTTT. Its translation is CASRKQGGNSPLHF.

The gene calls are TRBV30 and TRBJ2-5, with 9 bases aligning to TRBD1. CDR3 length equals 15 residues. Trimming at V came to 0 bases and at J to 4 bases, leaving 6 bases not matched to a gene. The V gene's germline CDR1 is GTSNPN and CDR2 SVGIG (reference sequence). CDR3 residues: CAWSVNRGLRETQYF. The CDR3 DNA reads as TGTGCCTGGAGTGTAAACAGGGGGCTCCGAGAGACCCAGTACTTC. Full variable domain (missing parts from reference TRBV30 and TRBJ2-5): SQTIHQWPATLVQPVGSPLSLECTVEGTSNPNLYWYRQAAGRGLQLLFYSVGIGQISSEVPQNLSASRPQDRQFILSSKKLLLSDSGFYLCAWSVNRGLRETQYFGPGTRLLVL.

The DNA for the CDR3 is TGCAGCGTTGATAGGGGTAAGGGAGATACGCAGTATTTT. Encoded protein: CSVDRGKGDTQYF. The chain uses TRBV29-1 and TRBJ2-3; D may be TRBD1 (5 bases). The CDR3 runs to 13 residues. Trimming took off 3 bases at V and 5 bases at J, with 12 bases between the two ends. CDR1 and CDR2 (germline): SQVTM, ANQGSEA.

This clone was observed a few times. The chain has TRBV30 and TRBJ1-5; 8 bases are a match to TRBD1. J lost 5 bases, V lost 1 base, and 4 bases had no gene match. Germline CDR1 reads GTSNPN; CDR2 reads SVGIG (reference sequence). This CDR3 comprises 14 residues. CDR3 coding DNA: TGTGCCTGGAGTGCCTACAGGGGGGATCAGCCCCAGCATTTT. Translation gives CAWSAYRGDQPQHF.

The rearrangement joins TRBV10-3 to TRBJ2-7, with 7 bases identical to TRBD1. V lost 2 bases and J lost 6; bases outside the gene matches: 10. The CDR3 runs to 15 residues. Looked up from germline, CDR1 is ENHRY and CDR2 is SYGVKD. The CDR3 reads CAISERQGVRLEQYF. The CDR3 DNA follows: TGTGCCATCAGTGAGAGGCAGGGGGTAAGACTCGAGCAGTACTTC.

The chain links TRBV6-5 to TRBJ2-7, with 11 bases identical to TRBD1. There are 13 residues in the CDR3. J lost 7 bases, V lost 6 bases, and 5 bases had no gene match. In germline, CDR1 is MNHEY, CDR2 SVGAGI. CDR3 nucleotides: TGTGCCAGCAGAGGGACAGGGGGATATGAGCAGTACTTC. Translating it yields CASRGTGGYEQYF.

In its sample, this clone was seen once. The chain is built from TRBV7-9 and TRBJ1-1; the D is unclear. This CDR3 comprises 12 residues. From germline, CDR1 is SEHNR and CDR2 FQNEAQ (reference sequence). V shed 5 bases and J shed 3 bases, with 7 bases lying between them. The CDR3 coding sequence is TGTGCCAGCAGCGCGAGGGACACTGAAGCTTTCTTT. Protein: CASSARDTEAFF.

The chain combines TRBV7-8 with TRBJ2-7; 10 bases match TRBD2. Germline CDR1 and CDR2: SGHVS and FQNEAQ. With 5 bases clipped from V and 6 bases from J, the junction kept 4 bases outside the gene matches. This CDR3 region has 13 residues. The CDR3 coding sequence is TGTGCCAGCAGCCCCAGGACTAGCGGCGAGCAGTACTTC. Translation gives CASSPRTSGEQYF.

V and J are TRBV6-5 and TRBJ1-6; TRBD1 matches 7 bases. Trimming cost V 7 bases and J 8 bases; bases outside gene matches: 5. CDR3 length equals 13 residues. Germline CDR1 MNHEY, CDR2 SVGAGI. The CDR3 loop reads CASKTGRDSPLHF. For the CDR3, the DNA is TGTGCCAGCAAGACAGGGCGGGATTCACCCCTCCACTTT.

This sequence joins TRBV7-9 and TRBJ2-7; the match to TRBD2 covers 8 bases. V lost 7 bases to trimming and J lost 7 bases; unmatched junction nucleotides: 15. The CDR3 covers 15 residues. Germline V gene lookup returns CDR1 SEHNR and CDR2 FQNEAQ (reference sequence). For the CDR3, the DNA is TGTGCCAGCACCTCAAGCGGGAGAGAGGTAGGGGAGCAGTACTTC. It specifies CASTSSGREVGEQYF.

A few counts support this clone. The chain joins TRBV28 to TRBJ2-1, with 9 bases fitting TRBD2. Trimming cost V 7 bases and J 3 bases; bases outside gene matches: 4. This CDR3 has 14 amino acids. Germline V gene sequence: CDR1 MDHEN, CDR2 SYDVKM. The CDR3 DNA reads as TGTGCCAGCACAAGGACTAGCGTCTACAATGAGCAGTTCTTC. Translated, it gives CASTRTSVYNEQFF. Full variable domain (outside the CDR3, taken from reference TRBV28 and TRBJ2-1): DVKVTQSSRYLVKRTGEKVFLECVQDMDHENMFWYRQDPGLGLRLIYFSYDVKMKEKGDIPEGYSVSREKKERFSLILESASTNQTSMYLCASTRTSVYNEQFFGPGTRLTVL.

The chain uses TRBV18 and TRBJ2-4, with TRBD2 identical over 13 bases. Germline trimming cut 3 bases from V and 5 bases from J; bases unmatched to any gene: 4. Germline lookup yields CDR1 KGHSH and CDR2 LQKENI. The CDR3 contains 16 residues. CDR3 sequence (DNA): TGTGCCAGCTCACCTGGGACTAGCGGGATCCAAAACATTCAGTACTTC. Encoded protein: CASSPGTSGIQNIQYF.

V is TRBV27 and J is TRBJ2-7, with 7 bases aligning to TRBD1. The CDR3 totals 14 residues. After removal of 6 bases from V and 0 bases from J, the junction contained 5 bases not matched to a gene. Germline V gene sequence: CDR1 MNHEY, CDR2 SMNVEV (reference sequence). In DNA form, the CDR3 reads TGTGCCAGCAGAGAAAGGGACAGCTCCTACGAGCAGTACTTC. Translated, it gives CASRERDSSYEQYF.

CDR3 loop: CASSLAPTGDYEQYF. For the CDR3, the DNA is TGTGCCAGCAGCTTAGCACCGACAGGGGACTACGAGCAGTACTTC. The V call is TRBV7-6, the J call TRBJ2-7, with 8 bases fitting TRBD1. The CDR3 runs 15 residues. V was clipped by 0 bases and J by 3 bases; unmatched bases: 4. Germline V gene lookup returns CDR1 SGHVS and CDR2 FNYEAQ.

CDR3 in DNA: TGTGCCAGCAGCCTTCGGACTGACTCCTACGAGCAGTACTTC. Translation: CASSLRTDSYEQYF. The chain links TRBV7-2 to TRBJ2-7; the D gene is possibly TRBD2 (5 bases). V lost 5 bases, J lost 0 bases, and 11 bases lay in between. The CDR3 runs to 14 residues. Germline CDR1 reads SGHTA; CDR2 reads FQGNSA.

The rearrangement joins TRBV29-1 to TRBJ1-2; D possibly corresponds to TRBD1 (5 bases). Germline V gene data show CDR1 as SQVTM and CDR2 as ANQGSEA. V lost 7 bases to trimming and J lost 8 bases, with 14 bases between them. The CDR3 is 11 amino acids. The CDR3 region is CSAVGEGGYTF. Here the CDR3 DNA reads TGCAGCGCAGTAGGGGAGGGAGGCTACACCTTC.

The chain employs TRBV5-4 and TRBJ2-5; maybe TRBD2 (5 bases). CDR3 length: 15 amino acids. V was shortened by 4 bases and J by 5 bases, with 18 bases between the two germline ends. The germline V gene has CDR1 SGHNT and CDR2 YYREEE (reference sequence). The DNA of the CDR3 is TGTGCCAGCAGCCCCCGAGAGGGTTTTTCGGAGACCCAGTACTTC. Residues: CASSPREGFSETQYF.